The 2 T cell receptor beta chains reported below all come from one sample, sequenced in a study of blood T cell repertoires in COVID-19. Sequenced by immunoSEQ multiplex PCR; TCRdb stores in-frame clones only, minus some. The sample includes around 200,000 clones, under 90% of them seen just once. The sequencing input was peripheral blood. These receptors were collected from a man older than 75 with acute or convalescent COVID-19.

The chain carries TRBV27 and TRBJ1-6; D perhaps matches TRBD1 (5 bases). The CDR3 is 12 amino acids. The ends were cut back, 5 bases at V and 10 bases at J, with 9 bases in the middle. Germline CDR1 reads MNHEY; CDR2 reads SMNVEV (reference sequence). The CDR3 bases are TGTGCCAGCAGTAGCGACAGCTCACCCCTCCACTTT. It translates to CASSSDSSPLHF.

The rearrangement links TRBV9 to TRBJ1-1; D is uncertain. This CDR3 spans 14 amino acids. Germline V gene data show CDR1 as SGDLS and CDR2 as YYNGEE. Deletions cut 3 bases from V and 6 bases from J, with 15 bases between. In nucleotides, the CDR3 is TGTGCCAGCAGCGGTGCGGGGAATATTGCTGAAGCTTTCTTT. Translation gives CASSGAGNIAEAFF.